This T cell receptor beta chain comes out of a study of long-term antiretroviral therapy in people with HIV (dated by TCRdb to between 2021 and 2022). Study-level background: Collection of the earliest samples took place about a decade ahead of the 2015 WHO recommendation for immediate ART, at a time when ART was typically delayed until CD4 counts fell. A retrospective serial study tested whether ART initiation and durable HIV suppression were associated with changes in peripheral blood TRB repertoire composition and diversity. From over 25 adults with confirmed HIV infection, the cohort provided under 200 cryopreserved PBMC samples, gathered serially across a mean of approximately six years (range 1-12). Of the roughly 27 participants with HIV, approximately 11 were female. Test extractions of a monoclonal T-cell line alongside approximately 34 polyclonal samples showed no cross-contamination during QIAcube processing.

Of note for this clone: What this receptor recognizes is not known. Base qualities were left out, and no much larger clone turns up one base away.

Sequencing of the TRB variable region was done with the immunoSEQ hsTCRB v3.0 assay at survey level resolution. TRB sequencing targeted a depth of about 40,000-55,000 T-cell genomes per sample. An Illumina MiSeq with a v3 150-cycle kit was used to sequence the pooled TRB libraries. On the authors' methods: Analysis of repertoires was carried out in R inside a reproducible Nextflow workflow spanning QC, data transformation and analysis. LymphoSeq2, an R package for exploring AIRR-Seq data, was used to implement the custom analyses. A handful of samples that produced fewer than 5000 total TRB sequences were removed, so approximately 190 HIV repertoires were analyzed. Of the approximately 190 retained HIV repertoires, roughly 61 were collected before and approximately 130 after ART initiation. Repertoires were downsampled to 5000 TRB nucleotide sequences, and summary statistics were averaged over 100 downsampling iterations. TRB sequences were retained for analysis only if CDR3 regions of at least seven amino acids were present. Two measures captured diversity: a Shannon entropy-derived clonality score and the Gini coefficient. In the repertoire networks, any two of the top 5000 CDR3 amino acid sequences were connected whenever the two sequences differed by an edit distance of one. For TRB CDR3 amino acid sequences, GLIPH2 was used to predict antigen specificity groups and MHC restriction. Known CMV, EBV, HIV or tissue antigen associations were flagged by matching CDR3 amino acid sequences against VDJdb and McPAS-TCR. Pre-ART, post-ART and control groups were compared with Wilcoxon signed-rank tests and Holm-Bonferroni correction. The source is immuneACCESS, and TCRdb retained only in-frame sequences with V and J called. Part of the clones is not carried over; for the studies checked, unresolved V genes explain less than half of this, and the remainder is unexplained. That table gives V, J and clone size, and the DNA gave D and trimming. The sample includes 25,000 to 30,000 clones, with about 87% observed a single time. The ten largest clones capture 3.6% of the sample.

Study-wide conclusions, independent of this receptor: Because pre-ART samples had limited cell numbers, profiling was done on unsorted PBMC rather than on sorted CD4+ and CD8+ T cells. The repertoire was dominated across all time points by expanded TRB clones identified before ART initiation, although this dominance was seen to fluctuate and to decrease in many PLHIV after ART. Because PBMC availability was limited, only the TCR beta chain was sequenced, with no alpha chain pairing. The samples span the years 2004 to 2017, and the ART regimens used may be less effective than current regimens. Inferences about post-ART repertoire changes are limited because no data were available on ART adherence, viral resistance or therapy changes. A significant increase in TRB diversity was found to be associated with ART initiation, although TRB diversity was observed to remain significantly below that of transplant donor controls even after long-term ART. Narrower CDR3 length ranges were observed in HIV repertoires than in controls, and an antigen-experienced repertoire with only a slight naive shift after ART was suggested by the network structure.

Participants were included only if at least one PBMC sample before ART initiation and at least two post-ART samples were available. All participants with HIV were treated in the United States of America. Before DNA extraction, cryopreserved samples containing 1-10 million PBMC were thawed and washed. At the time of the earliest PBMC sample for each participant with HIV, ages ranged from roughly 20 to 60 years. PBMC samples from each participant spanned 1-4 timepoints before ART initiation and 2-8 timepoints after ART initiation, with a median of 7 samples. For every participant, serial HIV viral load, CD4+ T-cell count, ART history and demographic data were obtained. A Qiagen kit on a QIAcube was used to extract genomic DNA from unsorted PBMC, with samples processed in batches of 12. The CDR3, from cysteine to phenylalanine, totals 17 residues. Here the CDR3 DNA is all that survives: 51 bases in frame from base 1. CDR1 and CDR2, per the germline V gene, are MDHEN and SYDVKM. Here V drops 3 bases and J drops 0 bases, and the junction holds 9 bases not matched to any gene.

Recombination connected TRBV28 to TRBJ2-7; a stretch of 9 junction bases matches TRBD2. This TCR came from a woman aged 18 to 35 with HIV. The source was unsorted PBMCs, collected 1.8 years after starting antiretroviral therapy. The CDR3 protein sequence reads: CASSFHLLAGLSYEQYF. Read as DNA, the sequence is TGTGCCAGCAGTTTTCACTTACTAGCGGGTCTCTCCTACGAGCAGTACTTC.